This T cell receptor (beta chain) was recovered during a study of T cell responses to AZD1222 COVID-19 vaccine. Whole-study findings and limits: An increase in Spike-specific TCR breadth and depth was observed after two AZD1222 doses. Repertoires were sampled only after the peak T cell response. Mostly white British, mostly female donors; authors suggested clonal diversity may be underestimated. Reports indicate that nearly half of spike-specific TCRs are directed at unmutated variant regions.

TCRdb's copy holds only in-frame clones and misses some; the assay was immunoSEQ multiplex PCR. The sample records about 100,000 clones, more than 75% being singletons. Germline V gives CDR1 LGHDT, CDR2 YNNKEL (reference sequence). V shed 1 base and J shed 6 bases, with 4 bases lying between them. The CDR3 consists of 11 residues. Remarks on this clone: Its matching antigen is unknown.

Sequences were derived from peripheral blood, sampled on day 0 of AZD1222 vaccination. This sequence joins TRBV3-1 (or the pseudogene TRBV3-2) and TRBJ2-7, with D uncertain. This TCR was sampled from an adult in good health. The CDR3 coding sequence is TGTGCCAGCAGCCAAGTTAGCGAGCAGTACTTC. This translates into CASSQVSEQYF.